Listed below are T cell receptor beta chains from one sample, sequenced in a study of cytomegalovirus exposure and HLA in healthy donors. The assay was immunoSEQ multiplex PCR, and TCRdb's table has in-frame clones only and misses some. The sample carries around 150,000 clones, roughly four fifths recorded once. Sequencing was carried out using PBMCs. The receptors stem from a man in his fifties in good health and CMV-seropositive. Each CDR3 is given with its conserved first and last residue.

V gene | CDR3 protein
TRBV6-1 | CASSFGTTDTGELFF
TRBV7-2 | CASSLKRGGLYF
TRBV10-3 | CAIRIAGGVQYF
TRBV7-8 | CASSLRERQGAYEQYF
TRBV11-2 | CASSSKQGSDEKLFF
TRBV27 | CASSPPNLAGGPTDTQYF
TRBV5-5 | CASSSDISSGFTGELFF
TRBV5-6 | CASSPGLAGGLAGELFF
TRBV7-3 | CASSAGLTDTQYF
TRBV7-6 | CASSSRDRGQGYTF
TRBV19 | CASSPEDRGNNQPQHF
TRBV5-6 | CASSLGQAETQYF
TRBV7-6 | CASSSGTHETQYF
TRBV6-5 | CASSYRGLTYEQYF
TRBV14 | CASSQERGGANTGELFF
TRBV2 | CASSDEAAYSGANVLTF
TRBV6-6 | CASSKTSSPLNEQFF
TRBV18 | CASSPPEDYGYTF
TRBV5-5 | CASSLVQKGNTIYF
TRBV7-9 | CASSWGGDRDTQYF
TRBV19 | CASSIRTGDGYTF
TRBV27 | CASSLGLRVRVSGANVLTF
TRBV29-1 | CSVEGLAGLNEQFF
TRBV18 | CASSRRVDTEAFF
TRBV19 | CASSISLLGRDTDYGYTF
TRBV5-1 | CASSLGRVNSGANVLTF
TRBV27 | CASSENQGQETQYF
TRBV7-8 | CASSQGTGGREQYF
TRBV11-1 | CASSRQTGADTQYF
TRBV7-3 | CASSPGLAGNNNEQFF
TRBV7-9 | CASSLAQGLGETQYF
TRBV27 | CASSFRRGSGRSTEAFF
TRBV7-8 | CASSSPVAGDRARNEQFF
TRBV4-2 | CASSQDGGEQFF
TRBV5-4 | CASSLSGRDYEQYF
TRBV7-2 | CASSLYGVQETQYF
TRBV10-2 | CASSEPTGKDGELFF
TRBV5-1 | CASSPGRETQYF
TRBV7-3 | CASSLNLGAGPYNEQFF
TRBV7-9 | CASSQDYGTPYNEQFF
TRBV28 | CASSPTGAGTQYF
TRBV6-5 | CASSYARGQPQHF
TRBV7-9 | CASSLGGQGEKLFF
TRBV6-5 | CASSTTSGGTDTQYF